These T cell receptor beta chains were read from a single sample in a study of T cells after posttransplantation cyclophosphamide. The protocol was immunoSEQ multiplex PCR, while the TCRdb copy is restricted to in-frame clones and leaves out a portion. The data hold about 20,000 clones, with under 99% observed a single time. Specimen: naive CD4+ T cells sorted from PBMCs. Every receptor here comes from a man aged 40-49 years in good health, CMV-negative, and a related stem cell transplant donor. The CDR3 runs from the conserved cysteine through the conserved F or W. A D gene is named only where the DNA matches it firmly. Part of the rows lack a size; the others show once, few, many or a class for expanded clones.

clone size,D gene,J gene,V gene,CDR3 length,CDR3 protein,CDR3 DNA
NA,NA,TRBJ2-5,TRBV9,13,CASSGTGRETQYF,TGTGCCAGCAGCGGCACAGGGAGAGAGACCCAGTACTTC
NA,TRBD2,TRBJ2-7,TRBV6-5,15,CASSYSGTSGYEQYF,TGTGCCAGCAGTTACTCCGGGACTAGCGGCTACGAGCAGTACTTC
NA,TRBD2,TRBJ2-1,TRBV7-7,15,CASSPGLAGGRGQFF,TGTGCCAGCAGCCCGGGACTAGCGGGAGGGCGGGGGCAGTTCTTC
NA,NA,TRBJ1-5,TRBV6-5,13,CASSRGGGQPQHF,TGTGCCAGCAGCCGCGGGGGGGGTCAGCCCCAGCATTTT
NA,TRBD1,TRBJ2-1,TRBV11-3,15,CASSWGQGAYNEQFF,TGTGCCAGCAGCTGGGGACAGGGGGCTTACAATGAGCAGTTCTTC
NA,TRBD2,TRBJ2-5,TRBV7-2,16,CASSLAGTSGQETQYF,TGTGCCAGCAGCCTGGCCGGGACTAGCGGACAAGAGACCCAGTACTTC
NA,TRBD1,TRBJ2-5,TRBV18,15,CASSSSAGGMETQYF,TGTGCCAGCTCATCGTCGGCAGGGGGCATGGAGACCCAGTACTTC
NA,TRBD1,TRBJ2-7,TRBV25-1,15,CASSDTATGAYEQYF,TGTGCCAGCAGTGACACCGCGACAGGGGCCTACGAGCAGTACTTC
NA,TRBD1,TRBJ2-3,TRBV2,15,CASSFRDRGADTQYF,TGTGCCAGCAGTTTCCGGGACAGGGGGGCCGATACGCAGTATTTT
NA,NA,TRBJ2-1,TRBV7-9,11,CASSPAREQFF,TGTGCCAGCAGCCCGGCGCGGGAGCAGTTCTTC
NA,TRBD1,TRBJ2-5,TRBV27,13,CASSPDRLETQYF,TGTGCCAGCAGTCCGGACAGGTTGGAGACCCAGTACTTC
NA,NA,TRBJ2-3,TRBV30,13,CAWSLGVTDTQYF,TGTGCCTGGAGTTTAGGGGTCACAGATACGCAGTATTTT
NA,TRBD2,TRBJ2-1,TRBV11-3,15,CASSSGLAGGYEQFF,TGTGCCAGCAGCTCAGGACTAGCGGGAGGCTATGAGCAGTTCTTC
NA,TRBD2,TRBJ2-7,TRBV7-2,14,CASSLTSGGYEQYF,TGTGCCAGCAGCTTGACTAGCGGGGGGTACGAGCAGTACTTC
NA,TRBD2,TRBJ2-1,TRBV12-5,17,CASAPGLADLTYNEQFF,TGTGCTAGTGCCCCTGGACTAGCGGACCTCACATACAATGAGCAGTTCTTC
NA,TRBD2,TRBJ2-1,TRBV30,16,CAWSVGSGRGWNEQFF,TGTGCCTGGAGTGTCGGTAGCGGGAGAGGATGGAATGAGCAGTTCTTC
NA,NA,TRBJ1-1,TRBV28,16,CASSLSGFPMNTEAFF,TGTGCCAGCAGTTTATCCGGGTTCCCCATGAACACTGAAGCTTTCTTT
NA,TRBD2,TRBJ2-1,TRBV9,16,CASSVVGLAGVNEQFF,TGTGCCAGCAGCGTAGTGGGGCTAGCGGGAGTTAATGAGCAGTTCTTC
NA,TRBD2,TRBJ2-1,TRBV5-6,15,CASSETGGAYNEQFF,TGTGCCAGCAGCGAGACGGGAGGAGCCTACAATGAGCAGTTCTTC
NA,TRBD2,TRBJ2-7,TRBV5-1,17,CASSLGLAGGSSYEQYF,TGCGCCAGCAGCCTGGGACTAGCGGGAGGGAGCTCCTACGAGCAGTACTTC
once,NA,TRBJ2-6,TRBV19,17,CASSIVRDTSGANVLTF,TGTGCCAGTAGTATAGTTCGGGACACCTCTGGGGCCAACGTCCTGACTTTC
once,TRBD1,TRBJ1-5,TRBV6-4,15,CASSASTGTDQPQHF,TGTGCCAGCAGCGCGTCGACAGGGACTGATCAGCCCCAGCATTTT
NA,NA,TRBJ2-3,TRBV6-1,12,CASSGDSDTQYF,TGTGCCAGCAGCGGTGATAGCGATACGCAGTATTTT
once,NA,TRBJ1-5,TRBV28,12,CASTRGNQPQHF,TGTGCCAGCACCAGGGGCAATCAGCCCCAGCATTTT
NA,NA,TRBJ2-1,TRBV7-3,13,CASSLQGYGEQFF,TGTGCCAGCAGCTTACAGGGGTATGGAGAGCAGTTCTTC
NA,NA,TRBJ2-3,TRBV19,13,CASSITGTDTQYF,TGTGCCAGTAGTATAACGGGCACAGATACGCAGTATTTT
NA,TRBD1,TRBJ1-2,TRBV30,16,CAWDGMDRGRAYGYTF,TGTGCCTGGGACGGAATGGACAGGGGGCGGGCCTATGGCTACACCTTC
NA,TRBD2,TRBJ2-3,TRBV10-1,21,CASSESPPRSGRGKASDTQYF,TGCGCCAGCAGTGAGTCGCCCCCGCGCAGCGGGAGGGGGAAAGCTTCAGATACGCAGTATTTT
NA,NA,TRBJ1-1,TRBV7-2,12,CASSGAGFEAFF,TGTGCCAGCAGCGGCGCCGGGTTCGAAGCTTTCTTT
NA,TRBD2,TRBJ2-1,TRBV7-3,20,CASSLISGRAGELGHNEQFF,TGTGCCAGCAGCTTAATATCGGGGAGAGCGGGGGAGCTTGGCCACAATGAGCAGTTCTTC
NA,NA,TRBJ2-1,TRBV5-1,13,CASSFGSYNEQFF,TGCGCCAGCAGCTTCGGTTCATACAATGAGCAGTTCTTC
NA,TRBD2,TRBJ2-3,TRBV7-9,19,CASSLGLAGGSGGTDTQYF,TGTGCCAGCAGCCTCGGACTAGCGGGAGGGAGTGGGGGCACAGATACGCAGTATTTT
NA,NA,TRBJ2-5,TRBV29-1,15,CSVERGSGHQETQYF,TGCAGCGTTGAAAGAGGTAGCGGACACCAAGAGACCCAGTACTTC
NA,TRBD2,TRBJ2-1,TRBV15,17,CATSRAGLAGFSHEQFF,TGTGCCACCAGCAGAGCGGGACTAGCGGGATTTTCCCATGAGCAGTTCTTC
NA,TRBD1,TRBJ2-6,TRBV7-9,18,CASSREQGDFTGANVLTF,TGTGCCAGCAGCAGGGAACAGGGGGATTTTACTGGGGCCAACGTCCTGACTTTC
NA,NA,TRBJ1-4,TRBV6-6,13,CASSYSAPGKLFF,TGTGCCAGCAGTTACTCGGCCCCGGGAAAACTGTTTTTT
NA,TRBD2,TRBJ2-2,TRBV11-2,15,CASSLTGGPGGELFF,TGTGCCAGCAGCTTGACGGGAGGGCCGGGCGGGGAGCTGTTTTTT
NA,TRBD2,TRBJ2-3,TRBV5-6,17,CASSLRLAGGLPDTQYF,TGTGCCAGCAGCTTGCGGCTAGCGGGAGGGTTGCCAGATACGCAGTATTTT
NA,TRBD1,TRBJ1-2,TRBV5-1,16,CASSLSGTGSDYGYTF,TGCGCCAGCAGCCTATCCGGGACAGGGTCGGACTATGGCTACACCTTC
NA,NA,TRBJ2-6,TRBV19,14,CASSIRSGANVLTF,TGTGCCAGTAGTATCCGCTCTGGGGCCAACGTCCTGACTTTC
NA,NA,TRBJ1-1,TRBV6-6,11,CASSSPREAFF,TGTGCCAGCAGTTCCCCGAGAGAAGCTTTCTTT
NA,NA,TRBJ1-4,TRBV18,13,CASSPGRDEKLFF,TGTGCCAGCTCACCGGGCCGAGACGAAAAACTGTTTTTT
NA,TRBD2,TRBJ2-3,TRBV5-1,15,CASSPVGRGVDTQYF,TGCGCCAGCTCCCCGGTAGGGCGGGGGGTAGATACGCAGTATTTT
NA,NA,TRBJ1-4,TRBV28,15,CASSPTGGPNEKLFF,TGTGCCAGCAGTCCTACAGGTGGTCCTAATGAAAAACTGTTTTTT
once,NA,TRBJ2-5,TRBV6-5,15,CASGRSGINQETQYF,TGTGCCAGCGGCCGTTCCGGGATAAACCAAGAGACCCAGTACTTC
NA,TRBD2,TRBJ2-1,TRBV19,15,CASRGLAGSYNEQFF,TGTGCCAGTAGGGGACTAGCGGGGTCCTACAATGAGCAGTTCTTC
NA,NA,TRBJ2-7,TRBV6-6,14,CASSYSRDLYEQYF,TGTGCCAGCAGTTACTCGAGGGATCTCTACGAGCAGTACTTC
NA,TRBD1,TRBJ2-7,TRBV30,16,CAWSPWETGFTPEQYF,TGTGCCTGGAGTCCTTGGGAGACAGGGTTTACGCCCGAGCAGTACTTC
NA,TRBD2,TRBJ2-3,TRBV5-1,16,CASSLEGGRDADTQYF,TGCGCCAGCAGCTTGGAGGGAGGGAGGGACGCAGATACGCAGTATTTT
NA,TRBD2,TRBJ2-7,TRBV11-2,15,CASSLVQGGAYEQYF,TGTGCCAGCAGCTTAGTGCAGGGAGGGGCCTACGAGCAGTACTTC
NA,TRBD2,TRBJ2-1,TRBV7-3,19,CASSLGFSGLAGVRDEQFF,TGTGCCAGCAGCTTAGGTTTTAGCGGACTAGCGGGAGTTCGCGATGAGCAGTTCTTC
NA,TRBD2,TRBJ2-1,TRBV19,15,CASSRGVAGAREQFF,TGTGCCAGTAGTCGCGGCGTAGCGGGAGCGCGGGAGCAGTTCTTC
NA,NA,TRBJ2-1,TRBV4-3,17,CASSQDSPGPTYNEQFF,TGCGCCAGCAGCCAAGATAGCCCAGGGCCCACCTACAATGAGCAGTTCTTC
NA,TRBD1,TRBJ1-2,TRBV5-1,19,CASSFVEGTGEERNYGYTF,TGCGCCAGCAGCTTCGTCGAAGGGACAGGGGAAGAACGAAACTATGGCTACACCTTC
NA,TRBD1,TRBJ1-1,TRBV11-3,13,CASSPGDSTEAFF,TGTGCCAGCAGCCCAGGGGACAGTACTGAAGCTTTCTTT